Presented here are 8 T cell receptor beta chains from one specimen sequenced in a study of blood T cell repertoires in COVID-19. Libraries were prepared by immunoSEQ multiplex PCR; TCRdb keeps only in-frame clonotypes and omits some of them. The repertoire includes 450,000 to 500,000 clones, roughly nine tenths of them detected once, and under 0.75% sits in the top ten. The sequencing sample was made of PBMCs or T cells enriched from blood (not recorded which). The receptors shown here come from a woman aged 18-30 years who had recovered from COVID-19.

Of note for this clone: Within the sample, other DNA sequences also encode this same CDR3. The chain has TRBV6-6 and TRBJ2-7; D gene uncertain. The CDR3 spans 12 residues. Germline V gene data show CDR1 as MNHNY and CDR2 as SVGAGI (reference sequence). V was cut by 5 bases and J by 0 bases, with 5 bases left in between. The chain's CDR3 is CASSPSSYEQYF. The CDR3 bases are TGTGCCAGCAGTCCGAGCTCCTACGAGCAGTACTTC.

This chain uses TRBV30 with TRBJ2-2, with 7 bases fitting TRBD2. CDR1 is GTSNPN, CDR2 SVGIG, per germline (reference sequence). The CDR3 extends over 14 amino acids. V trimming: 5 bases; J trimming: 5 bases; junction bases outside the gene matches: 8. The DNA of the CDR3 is TGTGCCTGGGCCTACGGGGGGAGAACCGGGGAGCTGTTTTTT. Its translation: CAWAYGGRTGELFF. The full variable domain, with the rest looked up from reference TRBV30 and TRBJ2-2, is SQTIHQWPATLVQPVGSPLSLECTVEGTSNPNLYWYRQAAGRGLQLLFYSVGIGQISSEVPQNLSASRPQDRQFILSSKKLLLSDSGFYLCAWAYGGRTGELFFGEGSRLTVL.

This chain's CDR3 is CASSSRTGRGEKLFF. The DNA of the CDR3 is TGTGCCAGCAGCTCTCGGACAGGGAGAGGTGAAAAACTGTTTTTT. The V gene is TRBV5-8, the J gene TRBJ1-4; 8 nucleotides align to TRBD1. CDR3 length: 15 residues. Per the germline V gene, CDR1 is SGHTS and CDR2 is YDEGEE. V shed 3 bases and J 7 bases; nucleotides not matched to a gene: 8.

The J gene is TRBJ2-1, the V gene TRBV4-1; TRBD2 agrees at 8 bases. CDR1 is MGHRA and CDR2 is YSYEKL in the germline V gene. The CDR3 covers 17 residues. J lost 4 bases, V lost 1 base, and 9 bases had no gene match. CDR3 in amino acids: CASSQGNSGGTYNEQFF. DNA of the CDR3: TGCGCCAGCAGCCAAGGAAATTCGGGGGGGACTTACAATGAGCAGTTCTTC.

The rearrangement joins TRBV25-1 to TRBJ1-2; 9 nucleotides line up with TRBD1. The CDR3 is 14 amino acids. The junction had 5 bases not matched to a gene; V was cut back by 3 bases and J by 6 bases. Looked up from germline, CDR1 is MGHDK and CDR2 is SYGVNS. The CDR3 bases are TGTGCCAGCAGTGAGGGACAGGGTGAAAATGGCTACACCTTC. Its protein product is CASSEGQGENGYTF.

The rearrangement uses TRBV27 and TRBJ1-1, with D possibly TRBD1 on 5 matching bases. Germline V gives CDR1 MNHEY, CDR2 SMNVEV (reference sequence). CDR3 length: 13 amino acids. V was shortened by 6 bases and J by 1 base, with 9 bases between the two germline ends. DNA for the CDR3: TGTGCCAGCAGACGCGACAGGAACACTGAAGCTTTCTTT. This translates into CASRRDRNTEAFF.

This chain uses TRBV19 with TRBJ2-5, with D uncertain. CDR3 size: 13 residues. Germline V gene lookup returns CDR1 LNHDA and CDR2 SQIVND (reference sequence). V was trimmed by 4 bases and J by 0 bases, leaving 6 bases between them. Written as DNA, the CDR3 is TGTGCCAGTAGTACCCGTGACCAAGAGACCCAGTACTTC. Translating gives CASSTRDQETQYF.

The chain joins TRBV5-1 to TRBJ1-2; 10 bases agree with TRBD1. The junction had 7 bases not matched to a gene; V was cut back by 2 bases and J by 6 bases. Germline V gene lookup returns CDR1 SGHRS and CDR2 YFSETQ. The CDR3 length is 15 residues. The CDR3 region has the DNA TGCGCCAGCAGCTTAACCCCGGACAGGGGGGATGGCTACACCTTC. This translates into CASSLTPDRGDGYTF.